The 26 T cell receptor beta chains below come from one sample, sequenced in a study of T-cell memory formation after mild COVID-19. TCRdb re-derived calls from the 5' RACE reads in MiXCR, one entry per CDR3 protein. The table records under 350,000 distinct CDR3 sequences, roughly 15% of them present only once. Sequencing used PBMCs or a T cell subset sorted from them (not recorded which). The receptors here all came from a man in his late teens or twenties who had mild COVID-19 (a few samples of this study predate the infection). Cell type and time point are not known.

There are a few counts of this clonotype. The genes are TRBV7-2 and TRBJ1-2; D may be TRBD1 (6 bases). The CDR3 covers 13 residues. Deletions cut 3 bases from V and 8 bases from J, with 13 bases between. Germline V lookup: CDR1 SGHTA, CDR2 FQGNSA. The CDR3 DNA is TGTGCCAGCAGCTTGGAGGGGGGTAGAGGCTACACCTTC. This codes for CASSLEGGRGYTF.

The CDR3 sequence: CASSPGPRQPQHF. The CDR3, as DNA: TGTGCCAGCAGCCCCGGTCCACGGCAGCCCCAGCATTTT. V is TRBV7-3 and J is TRBJ1-5, with no clear D. Per germline, CDR1 SGHTA and CDR2 FQGTGA. This CDR3 contains 13 residues. Between the trimmed V and J ends, which lost 5 bases and 7 bases, there was a span of 12 bases.

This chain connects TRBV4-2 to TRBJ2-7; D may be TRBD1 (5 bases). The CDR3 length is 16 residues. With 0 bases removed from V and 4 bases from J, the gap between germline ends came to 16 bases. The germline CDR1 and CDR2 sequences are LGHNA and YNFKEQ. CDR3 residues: CASSQDLKGARYEQYF. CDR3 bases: TGTGCCAGCAGCCAAGATCTGAAAGGGGCTAGGTACGAGCAGTACTTC.

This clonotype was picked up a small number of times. The CDR3 bases are TGCAGCGTTGTGTGGCGGGGGAGCGGAGAGACCCAGTACTTC. Encoded protein: CSVVWRGSGETQYF. The V call is TRBV29-1, the J call TRBJ2-5, with 7 nucleotides matching TRBD2. The CDR3 is made up of 14 amino acids. V dropped 4 bases and J dropped 4; count of bases not matched to a gene: 9. The germline V gene encodes CDR1 SQVTM and CDR2 ANQGSEA.

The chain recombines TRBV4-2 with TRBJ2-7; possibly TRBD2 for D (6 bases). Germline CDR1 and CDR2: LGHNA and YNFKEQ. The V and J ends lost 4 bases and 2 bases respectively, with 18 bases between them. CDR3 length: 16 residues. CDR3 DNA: TGTGCCAGCAGCCCCTCTTCGGGGGAAAAGACCTACGAGCAGTACGTC. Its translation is CASSPSSGEKTYEQYV.

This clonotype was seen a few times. The DNA for the CDR3 is TGTGCCAGCAGCCCGGTGAGCAATCAGCCCCAGCATTTT. Amino acid sequence: CASSPVSNQPQHF. J is TRBJ1-5 and V is TRBV12-3 or TRBV12-4; no clear D gene. This CDR3 is built from 13 residues. The V end was cut by 6 bases, the J end by 1 base, with 7 bases between.

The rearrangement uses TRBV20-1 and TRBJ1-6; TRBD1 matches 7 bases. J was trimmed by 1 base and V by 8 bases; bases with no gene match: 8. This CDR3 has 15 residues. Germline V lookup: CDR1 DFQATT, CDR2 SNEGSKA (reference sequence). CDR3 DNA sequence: TGCAGTACTACAGGGGTAGGGTCCTATAATTCACCCCTCCACTTT. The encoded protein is CSTTGVGSYNSPLHF.

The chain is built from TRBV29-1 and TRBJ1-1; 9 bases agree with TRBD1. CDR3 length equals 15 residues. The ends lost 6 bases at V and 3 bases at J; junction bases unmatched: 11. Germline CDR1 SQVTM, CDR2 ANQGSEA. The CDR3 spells CSVGQGTGTHTEAFF. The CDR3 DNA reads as TGCAGCGTGGGTCAAGGGACAGGGACCCACACTGAAGCTTTCTTT.

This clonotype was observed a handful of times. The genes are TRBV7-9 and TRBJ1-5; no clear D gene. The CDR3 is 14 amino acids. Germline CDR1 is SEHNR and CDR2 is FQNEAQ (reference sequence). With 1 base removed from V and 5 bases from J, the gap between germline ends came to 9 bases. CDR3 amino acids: CASSLVTTDQPQHF. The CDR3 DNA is TGTGCCAGCAGCTTAGTGACAACCGATCAGCCCCAGCATTTT. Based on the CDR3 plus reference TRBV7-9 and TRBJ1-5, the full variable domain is DTGVSQNPRHKITKRGQNVTFRCDPISEHNRLYWYRQTLGQGPEFLTYFQNEAQLEKSRLLSDRFSAERPKGSFSTLEIQRTEQGDSAMYLCASSLVTTDQPQHFGDGTRLSIL.

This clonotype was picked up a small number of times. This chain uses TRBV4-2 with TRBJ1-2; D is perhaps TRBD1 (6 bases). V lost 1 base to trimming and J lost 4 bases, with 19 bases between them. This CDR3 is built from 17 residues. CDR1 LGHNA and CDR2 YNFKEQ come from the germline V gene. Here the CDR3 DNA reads TGTGCCAGCAGCCAAGGCGGGGGCCTCGACAGCCCCTATGGCTACACCTTC. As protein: CASSQGGGLDSPYGYTF.

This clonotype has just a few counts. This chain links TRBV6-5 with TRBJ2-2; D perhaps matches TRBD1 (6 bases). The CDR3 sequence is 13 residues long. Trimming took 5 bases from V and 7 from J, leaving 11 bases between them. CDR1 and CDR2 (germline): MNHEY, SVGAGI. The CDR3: CASSAGASGELFF. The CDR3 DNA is TGTGCCAGCAGTGCAGGGGCCAGCGGGGAGCTGTTTTTT.

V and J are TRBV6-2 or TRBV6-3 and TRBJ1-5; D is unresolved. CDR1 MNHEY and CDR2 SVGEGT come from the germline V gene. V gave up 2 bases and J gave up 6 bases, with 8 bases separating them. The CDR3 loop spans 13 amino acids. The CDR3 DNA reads TGTGCCAGCAGTTACGGTGCGGCTCAGCCCCAGCATTTT. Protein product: CASSYGAAQPQHF.

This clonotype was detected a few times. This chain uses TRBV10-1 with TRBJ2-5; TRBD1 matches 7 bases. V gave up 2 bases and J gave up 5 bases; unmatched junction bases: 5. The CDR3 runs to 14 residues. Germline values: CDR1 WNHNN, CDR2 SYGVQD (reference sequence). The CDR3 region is CASSEGTAVETQYF. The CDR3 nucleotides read TGCGCCAGCAGTGAGGGGACAGCTGTGGAGACCCAGTACTTC.

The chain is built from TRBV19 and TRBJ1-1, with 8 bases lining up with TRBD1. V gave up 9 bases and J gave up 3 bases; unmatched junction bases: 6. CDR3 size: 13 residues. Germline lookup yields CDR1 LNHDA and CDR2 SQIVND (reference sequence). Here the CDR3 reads CASGTGGDTEAFF. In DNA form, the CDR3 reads TGTGCCAGCGGGACAGGCGGGGACACTGAAGCTTTCTTT. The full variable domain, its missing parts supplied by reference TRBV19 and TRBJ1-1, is DGGITQSPKYLFRKEGQNVTLSCEQNLNHDAMYWYRQDPGQGLRLIYYSQIVNDFQKGDIAEGYSVSREKKESFPLTVTSAQKNPTAFYLCASGTGGDTEAFFGQGTRLTVV.

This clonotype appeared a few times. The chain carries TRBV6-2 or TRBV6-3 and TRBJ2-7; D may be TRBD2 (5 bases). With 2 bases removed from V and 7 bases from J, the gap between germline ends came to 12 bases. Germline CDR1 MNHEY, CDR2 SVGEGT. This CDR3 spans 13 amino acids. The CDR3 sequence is CASSYGRASEQYF. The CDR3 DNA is TGTGCCAGCAGTTACGGGCGGGCGTCAGAGCAGTACTTC.

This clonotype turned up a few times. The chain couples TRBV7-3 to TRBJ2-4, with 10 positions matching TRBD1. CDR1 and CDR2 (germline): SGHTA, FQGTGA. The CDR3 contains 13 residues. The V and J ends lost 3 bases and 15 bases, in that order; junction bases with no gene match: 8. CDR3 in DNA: TGTGCCAGCAGCTTCCCCGGGACAGGGGTTGTGTACTTC. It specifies CASSFPGTGVVYF. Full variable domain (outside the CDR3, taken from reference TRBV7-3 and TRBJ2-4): GAGVSQTPSNKVTEKGKYVELRCDPISGHTALYWYRQSLGQGPEFLIYFQGTGAADDSGLPNDRFFAVRPEGSVSTLKIQRTERGDSAVYLCASSFPGTGVVYFGAGTRLSVL.

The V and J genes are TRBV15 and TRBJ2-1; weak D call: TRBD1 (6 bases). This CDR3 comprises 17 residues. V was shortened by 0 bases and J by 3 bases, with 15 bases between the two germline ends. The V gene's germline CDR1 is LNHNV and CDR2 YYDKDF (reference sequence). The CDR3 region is CATSRDGVGAIYNEQFF. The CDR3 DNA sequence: TGTGCCACCAGCAGAGATGGTGTGGGGGCTATCTACAATGAGCAGTTCTTC.

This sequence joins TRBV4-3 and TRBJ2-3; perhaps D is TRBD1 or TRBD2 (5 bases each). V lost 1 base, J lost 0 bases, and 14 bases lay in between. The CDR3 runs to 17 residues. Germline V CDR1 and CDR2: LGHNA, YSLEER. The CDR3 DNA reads TGCGCCAGCAGCCAAGCTATTCGGGGACCTAGCACAGATACGCAGTATTTT. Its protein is CASSQAIRGPSTDTQYF.

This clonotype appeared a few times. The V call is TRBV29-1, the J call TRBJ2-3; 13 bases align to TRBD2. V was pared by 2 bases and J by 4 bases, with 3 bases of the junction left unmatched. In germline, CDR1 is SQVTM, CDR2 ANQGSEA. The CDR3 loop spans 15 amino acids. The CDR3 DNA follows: TGCAGCGTTGAACCCGGGACTAGCGGGGCAGATACGCAGTATTTT. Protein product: CSVEPGTSGADTQYF.

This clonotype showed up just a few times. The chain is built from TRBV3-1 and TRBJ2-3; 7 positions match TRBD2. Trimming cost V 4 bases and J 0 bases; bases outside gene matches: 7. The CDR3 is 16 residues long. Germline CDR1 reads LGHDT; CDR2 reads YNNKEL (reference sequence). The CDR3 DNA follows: TGTGCCAGCAGCCTGGGGGAAGCGGGGAGCACAGATACGCAGTATTTT. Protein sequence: CASSLGEAGSTDTQYF.

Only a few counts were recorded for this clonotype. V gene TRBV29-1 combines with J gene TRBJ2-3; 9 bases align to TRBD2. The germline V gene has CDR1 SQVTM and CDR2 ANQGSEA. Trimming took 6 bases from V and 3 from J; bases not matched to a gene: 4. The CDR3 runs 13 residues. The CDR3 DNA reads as TGCAGCGTGTGGCTAGCGGGGACAGATACGCAGTATTTT. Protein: CSVWLAGTDTQYF.

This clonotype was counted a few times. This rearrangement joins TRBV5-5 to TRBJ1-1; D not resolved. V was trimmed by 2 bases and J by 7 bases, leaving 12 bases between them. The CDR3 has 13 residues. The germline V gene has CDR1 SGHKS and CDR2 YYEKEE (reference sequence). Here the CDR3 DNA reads TGTGCCAGCAGCTTATTCTTGACGGTTGAAGCTTTCTTT. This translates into CASSLFLTVEAFF.

In DNA form, the CDR3 reads TGTGCCAGCATCTCCCTCGGGTCTAATGAGCAGTTCTTC. Protein product: CASISLGSNEQFF. The chain links TRBV6-5 to TRBJ2-1, with no clear D. Germline-derived CDR1 and CDR2 are MNHEY and SVGAGI. The CDR3 length is 13 residues. The ends were cut back, 7 bases at V and 7 bases at J, with 14 bases in the middle.

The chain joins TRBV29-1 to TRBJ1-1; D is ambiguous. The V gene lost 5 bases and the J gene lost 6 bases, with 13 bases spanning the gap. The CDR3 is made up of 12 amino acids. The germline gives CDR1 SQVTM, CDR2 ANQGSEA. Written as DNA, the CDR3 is TGCAGCGTTTTTTTACAGCAGGCTGAAGCTTTCTTT. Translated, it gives CSVFLQQAEAFF.

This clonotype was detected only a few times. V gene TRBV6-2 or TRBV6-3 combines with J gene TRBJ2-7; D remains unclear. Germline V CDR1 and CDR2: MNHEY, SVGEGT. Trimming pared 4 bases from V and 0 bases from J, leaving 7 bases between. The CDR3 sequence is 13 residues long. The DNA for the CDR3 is TGTGCCAGCAGTTCGGTGAACTCCTACGAGCAGTACGTC. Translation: CASSSVNSYEQYV.

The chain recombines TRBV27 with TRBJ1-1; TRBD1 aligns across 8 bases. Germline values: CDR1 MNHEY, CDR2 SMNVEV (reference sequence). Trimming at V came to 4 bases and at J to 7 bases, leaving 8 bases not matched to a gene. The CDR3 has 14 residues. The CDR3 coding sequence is TGTGCCAGCAGTTCCCCTGCAGGGGGCAGTGAAGCTTTCTTT. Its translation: CASSSPAGGSEAFF.